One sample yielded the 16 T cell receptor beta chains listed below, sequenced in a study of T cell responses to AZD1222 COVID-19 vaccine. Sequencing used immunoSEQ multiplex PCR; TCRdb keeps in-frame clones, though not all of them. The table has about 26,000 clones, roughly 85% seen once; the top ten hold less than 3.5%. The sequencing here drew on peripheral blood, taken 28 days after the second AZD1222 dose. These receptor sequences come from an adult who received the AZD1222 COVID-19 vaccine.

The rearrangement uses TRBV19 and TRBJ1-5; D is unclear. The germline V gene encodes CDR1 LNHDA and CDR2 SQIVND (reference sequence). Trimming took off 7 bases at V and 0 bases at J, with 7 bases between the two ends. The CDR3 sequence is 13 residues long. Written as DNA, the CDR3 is TGTGCCAGTATGTGGGATAGCAATCAGCCCCAGCATTTT. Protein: CASMWDSNQPQHF.

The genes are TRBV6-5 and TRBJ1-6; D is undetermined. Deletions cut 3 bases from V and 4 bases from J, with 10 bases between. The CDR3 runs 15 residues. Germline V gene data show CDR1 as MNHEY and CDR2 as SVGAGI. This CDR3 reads CASSYDPLYNSPLHF. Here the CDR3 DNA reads TGTGCCAGCAGTTATGACCCCCTGTATAATTCACCCCTCCACTTT.

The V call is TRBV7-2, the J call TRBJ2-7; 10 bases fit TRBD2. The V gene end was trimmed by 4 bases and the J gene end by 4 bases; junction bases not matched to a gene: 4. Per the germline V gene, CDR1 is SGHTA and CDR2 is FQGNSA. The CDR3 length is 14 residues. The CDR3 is CASSSTSGQYEQYF. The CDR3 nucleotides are TGTGCCAGCAGCTCGACTAGCGGGCAATACGAGCAGTACTTC.

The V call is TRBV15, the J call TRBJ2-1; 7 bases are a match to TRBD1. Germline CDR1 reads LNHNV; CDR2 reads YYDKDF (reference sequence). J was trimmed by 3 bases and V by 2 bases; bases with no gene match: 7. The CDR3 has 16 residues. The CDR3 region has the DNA TGTGCCACCAGCAGACCCGAGGGACAGTTCTACAATGAGCAGTTCTTC. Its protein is CATSRPEGQFYNEQFF.

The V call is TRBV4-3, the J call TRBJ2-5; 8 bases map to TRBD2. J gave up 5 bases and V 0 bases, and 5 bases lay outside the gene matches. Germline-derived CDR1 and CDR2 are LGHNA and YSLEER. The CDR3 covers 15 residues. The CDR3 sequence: CASSQDWASGETQYF. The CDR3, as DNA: TGCGCCAGCAGCCAAGATTGGGCTAGCGGGGAGACCCAGTACTTC.

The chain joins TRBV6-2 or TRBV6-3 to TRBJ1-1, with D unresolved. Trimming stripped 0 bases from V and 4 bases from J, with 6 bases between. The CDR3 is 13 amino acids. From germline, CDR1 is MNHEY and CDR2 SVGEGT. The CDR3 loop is CASSYSWTTEAFF. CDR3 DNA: TGTGCCAGCAGTTACTCTTGGACCACTGAAGCTTTCTTT.

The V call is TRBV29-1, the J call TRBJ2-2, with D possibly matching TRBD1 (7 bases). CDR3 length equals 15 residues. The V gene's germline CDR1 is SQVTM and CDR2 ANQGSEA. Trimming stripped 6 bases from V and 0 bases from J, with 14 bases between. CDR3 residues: CSVAGGQTNTGELFF. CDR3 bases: TGCAGCGTCGCCGGGGGACAGACGAACACCGGGGAGCTGTTTTTT.

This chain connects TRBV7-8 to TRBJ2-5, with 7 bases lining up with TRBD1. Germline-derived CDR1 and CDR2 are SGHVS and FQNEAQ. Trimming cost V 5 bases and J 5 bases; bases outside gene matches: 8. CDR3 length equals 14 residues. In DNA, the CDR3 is TGTGCCAGCAGCGCCTTGACAGGGACCGAGACCCAGTACTTC. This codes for CASSALTGTETQYF.

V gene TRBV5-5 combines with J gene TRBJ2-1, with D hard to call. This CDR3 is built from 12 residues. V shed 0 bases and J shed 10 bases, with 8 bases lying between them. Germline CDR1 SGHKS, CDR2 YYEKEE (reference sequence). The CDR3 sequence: CASSLDGGEQFF. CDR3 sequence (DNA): TGTGCCAGCAGCTTGGACGGCGGCGAGCAGTTCTTC.

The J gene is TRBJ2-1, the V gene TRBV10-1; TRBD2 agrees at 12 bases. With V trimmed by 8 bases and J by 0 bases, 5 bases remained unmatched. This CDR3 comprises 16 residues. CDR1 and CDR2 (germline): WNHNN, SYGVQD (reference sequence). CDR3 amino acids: CASLLAGGSSYNEQFF. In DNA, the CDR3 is TGCGCCAGCCTACTAGCGGGGGGCAGCTCCTACAATGAGCAGTTCTTC.

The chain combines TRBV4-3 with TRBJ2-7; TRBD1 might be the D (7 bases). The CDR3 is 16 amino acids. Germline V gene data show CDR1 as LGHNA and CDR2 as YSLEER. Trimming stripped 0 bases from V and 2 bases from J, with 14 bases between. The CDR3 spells CASSQDWQGGPYEQYF. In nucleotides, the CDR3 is TGCGCCAGCAGCCAAGATTGGCAGGGGGGTCCCTACGAGCAGTACTTC.

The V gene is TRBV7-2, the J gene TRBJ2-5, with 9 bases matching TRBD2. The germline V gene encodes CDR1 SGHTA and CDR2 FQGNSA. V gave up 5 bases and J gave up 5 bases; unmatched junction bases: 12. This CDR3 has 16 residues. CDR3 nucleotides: TGTGCCAGCAGCACCCTTCTAGCGGGGATCGGGGAGACCCAGTACTTC. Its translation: CASSTLLAGIGETQYF.

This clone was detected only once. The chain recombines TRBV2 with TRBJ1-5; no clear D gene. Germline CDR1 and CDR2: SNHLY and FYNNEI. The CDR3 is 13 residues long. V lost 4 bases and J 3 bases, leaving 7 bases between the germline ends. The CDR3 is CASSVRDNQPQHF. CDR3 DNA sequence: TGTGCCAGCAGTGTGAGGGACAATCAGCCCCAGCATTTT.

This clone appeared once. This CDR3 reads CASSYSWVDAFGGYTF. The CDR3 bases are TGTGCCAGCAGTTACTCGTGGGTGGATGCTTTCGGTGGCTACACCTTC. The gene calls are TRBV6-5 and TRBJ1-2; the D is unclear. V was clipped by 0 bases and J by 7 bases, with 18 bases between them. The CDR3 covers 16 residues. Germline loops: CDR1 MNHEY, CDR2 SVGAGI.

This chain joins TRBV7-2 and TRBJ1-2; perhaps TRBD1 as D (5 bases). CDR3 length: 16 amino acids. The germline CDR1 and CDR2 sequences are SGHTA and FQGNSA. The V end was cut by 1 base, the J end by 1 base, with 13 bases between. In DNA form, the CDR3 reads TGTGCCAGCAGCTTAGTCGCAGGGCATGATAACTATGGCTACACCTTC. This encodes CASSLVAGHDNYGYTF.

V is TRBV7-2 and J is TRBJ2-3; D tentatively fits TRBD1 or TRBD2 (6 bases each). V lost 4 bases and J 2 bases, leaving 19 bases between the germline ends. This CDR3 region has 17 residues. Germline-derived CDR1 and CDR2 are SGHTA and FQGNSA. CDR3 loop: CASSSPHSRGPTDTQYF. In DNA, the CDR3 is TGTGCCAGCAGCTCACCCCATTCCCGGGGGCCCACAGATACGCAGTATTTT.